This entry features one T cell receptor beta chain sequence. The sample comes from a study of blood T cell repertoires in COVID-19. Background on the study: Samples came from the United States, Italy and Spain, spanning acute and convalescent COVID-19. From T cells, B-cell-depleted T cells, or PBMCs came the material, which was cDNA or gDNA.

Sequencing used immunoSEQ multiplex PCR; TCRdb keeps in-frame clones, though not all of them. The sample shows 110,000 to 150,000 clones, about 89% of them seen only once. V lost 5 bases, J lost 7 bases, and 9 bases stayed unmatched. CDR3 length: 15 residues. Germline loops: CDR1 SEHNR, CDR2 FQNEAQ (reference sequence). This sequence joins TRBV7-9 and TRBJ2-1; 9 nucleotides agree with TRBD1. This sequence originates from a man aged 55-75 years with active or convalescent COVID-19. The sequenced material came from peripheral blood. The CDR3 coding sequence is TGTGCCAGCAGCCCTCCGGGACAGGGAAAGAATGAGCAGTTCTTC. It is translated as CASSPPGQGKNEQFF.